The T cell receptor (beta chain) described here comes from a study of T cell responses to AZD1222 COVID-19 vaccine. Remarks on this clone: Its antigen remains unidentified.

Assay used: immunoSEQ multiplex PCR; TCRdb lists only in-frame clones, some missing. The sample carries more than 100,000 clones, over 80% recorded once. Study conclusions and caveats: Spike-wide vaccine-associated CD4 TCRs dominated at 160-218 and 743-854.

Germline assignment: CDR1 SGHTA and CDR2 FQGNSA. CDR3 size: 17 residues. The trim removed 3 bases at V and 7 bases at J, leaving 16 bases unmatched. The material was peripheral blood, obtained 28 days after the second AZD1222 dose. The receptor comes from an adult who received the AZD1222 COVID-19 vaccine. The chain carries TRBV7-2 and TRBJ2-7, with 9 bases that match TRBD1. The CDR3 nucleotides read TGTGCCAGCAGCTTGGCCGCCCCGGGACAGGGCCCGGGGGAGCAGTACTTC. Translation: CASSLAAPGQGPGEQYF.